These 4 T cell receptor beta chains were sequenced from one sample in a study of blood T cells in healthy people across ages (dated by TCRdb to 2013 to 2016). Library preparation used 5' RACE. The sequencer was an Illumina HiSeq 2500. A second 7 to 11 cycle PCR used a sample-barcoded 5' primer and a J-beta primer mix. TCRdb handled the public reads itself, with Q25 trimming in fastp and clone calling in MiXCR, and kept productive beta chains. Entries that share a CDR3 protein sequence are merged under the most common genes and DNA. In this sample the table shows approximately 690,000 distinct CDR3 sequences, over 40% of which occur a single time. 30% of the sample lies in the top ten. Sequencing was done on a sample of blood. The receptors were sampled from an elderly man in good health.

Ten or more counts support this clonotype. The chain is built from TRBV5-1 and TRBJ1-6; tentative D call: TRBD1 (6 bases). This CDR3 has 16 residues. Between the trimmed V and J ends, which lost 0 bases and 8 bases, there was a span of 15 bases. Germline V CDR1 and CDR2: SGHRS, YFSETQ. CDR3 DNA sequence: TGCGCCAGCAGCTTGGCAGGGGATATTCAATATTCACCCCTCCACTTT. Translating gives CASSLAGDIQYSPLHF.

The chain recombines TRBV6-2 or TRBV6-3 with TRBJ2-5; possible D gene TRBD2, 5 bases. Germline CDR1 reads MNHEY; CDR2 reads SVGEGT. This CDR3 has 14 residues. V was shortened by 5 bases and J by 11 bases, with 21 bases between the two germline ends. DNA of the CDR3: TGTGCCAGCAGTACCTATTCCCGGGGAAGTGAGCAGTACTTC. Its translation is CASSTYSRGSEQYF.

A few counts support this clonotype. The V and J genes are TRBV7-9 and TRBJ1-2; a possible D gene is TRBD1 (5 bases). The CDR3 is made up of 15 amino acids. Germline CDR1 is SEHNR and CDR2 is FQNEAQ (reference sequence). V lost 5 bases, J lost 4 bases, and 17 bases lay in between. The CDR3 DNA sequence: TGTGCCAGCAGCCCACCGGGGCAGATCGTCTATGGCTACACCTTC. Translating it yields CASSPPGQIVYGYTF.

This clonotype was counted a few times. This rearrangement joins TRBV4-2 to TRBJ2-7; D might be TRBD2 (6 bases). Germline V gives CDR1 LGHNA, CDR2 YNFKEQ. This CDR3 is 16 amino acids long. Trimming took 2 bases from V and 3 from J, leaving 17 bases between them. CDR3 loop: CASSQQPGLGGYEQYF. Written as DNA, the CDR3 is TGTGCCAGCAGCCAACAACCGGGACTGGGGGGCTACGAGCAGTACTTC.